This T cell receptor beta chain was captured in a study of blood T cell repertoires in COVID-19. On the study more broadly: COVID-19 samples from acute and convalescent phases originated in the United States, Italy and Spain. T cells, B-cell-depleted T cells, or PBMCs supplied cDNA or gDNA.

V was pared by 4 bases and J by 5 bases, with 11 bases between. Per the germline V gene, CDR1 is SGHDN and CDR2 is FVKESK. This CDR3 comprises 13 residues. Assay: immunoSEQ multiplex PCR; the TCRdb copy retains only in-frame clones and omits some. The repertoire holds a few hundred thousand clones, with approximately 87% as singletons. The sequencing input was peripheral blood. The chain employs TRBV14 and TRBJ2-5; D is ambiguous. This TCR came from a man aged 60 to 69 who had recovered from COVID-19. The CDR3 DNA is TGTGCCAGCAGCCGACAACTTAGGGAGACCCAGTACTTC. The encoded protein is CASSRQLRETQYF.